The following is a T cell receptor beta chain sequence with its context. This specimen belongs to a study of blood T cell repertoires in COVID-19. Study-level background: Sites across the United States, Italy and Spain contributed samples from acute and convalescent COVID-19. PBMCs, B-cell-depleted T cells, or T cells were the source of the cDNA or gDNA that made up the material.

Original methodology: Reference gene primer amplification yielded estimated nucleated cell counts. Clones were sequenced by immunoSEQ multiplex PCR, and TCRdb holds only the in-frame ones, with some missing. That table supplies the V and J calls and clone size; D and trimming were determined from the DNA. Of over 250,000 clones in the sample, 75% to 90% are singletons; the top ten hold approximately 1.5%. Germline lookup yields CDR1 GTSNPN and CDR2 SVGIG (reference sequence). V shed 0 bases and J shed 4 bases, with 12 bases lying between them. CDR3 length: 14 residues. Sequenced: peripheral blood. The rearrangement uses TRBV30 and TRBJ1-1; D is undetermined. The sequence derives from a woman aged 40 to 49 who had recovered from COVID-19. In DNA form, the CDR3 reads TGTGCCTGGAGTGTACACTCCCGGGGCACTGAAGCTTTCTTT. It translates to CAWSVHSRGTEAFF.